The rows below give T cell receptor beta chains drawn from one sample of a study of human T cells and chemical hapten exposure. One entry per CDR3 protein results from TCRdb running MiXCR on the RACE reads. The sample includes 35,000 to 50,000 distinct CDR3 sequences, 3% to 4.5% seen only once; the top ten take 5% to 7%. The sequencing input was whole blood. The receptors shown here come from a human donor in good health. Some clones in this sample may be carry-over from other donors' samples. The CDR3 runs from the conserved cysteine through the conserved F or W. The D gene is left open where the match is weak. Expanded clones are given a class, and other clones once, few, many or no size at all.

TRBV3-1,14,TRBD1,few,TRBJ1-5,TGTGCCAGCAGCACCGGGACAGGGGGATCGCCCCAGCATTTT,CASSTGTGGSPQHF
TRBV12-3/TRBV12-4,14,.,many,TRBJ2-3,TGTGCCAGCAGTTTGACAACTAGCACAGATACGCAGTATTTT,CASSLTTSTDTQYF
TRBV20-1,15,.,many,TRBJ1-5,TGCAGTGCTAGACTCCCCGGGACGTCTAATCAGCCCCAGCATTTT,CSARLPGTSNQPQHF
TRBV9,14,.,many,TRBJ2-3,TGTGCCAGCAGCCCGTCTCTTTTCACAGATACGCAGTATTTT,CASSPSLFTDTQYF
TRBV4-1,17,.,many,TRBJ1-1,TGCGCCAGCAGCCATGAGTCAGGGTTCGGTTCAAACACTGAAGCTTTCTTT,CASSHESGFGSNTEAFF
TRBV28,15,.,many,TRBJ1-1,TGTGCCAGCAGTTCCCATGAGGGGAGGAACACTGAAGCTTTCTTT,CASSSHEGRNTEAFF
TRBV20-1,11,.,few,TRBJ1-1,TGCAGTTGTCGTCCGAACACTGAAGCTTTCTTT,CSCRPNTEAFF
TRBV29-1,11,.,.,TRBJ2-7,TGCAGCGTTGAAGACACCTACGAGCAGTACTTC,CSVEDTYEQYF
TRBV7-3,17,.,.,TRBJ1-4,TGTGCCAGCTCACTTTTCCTACTCCAGGGCACTAATGAAAAACTGTTTTTT,CASSLFLLQGTNEKLFF
TRBV29-1,14,.,many,TRBJ2-1,TGCAGCGTCGACCAGTTACTCTCCTACAATGAGCAGTTCTTC,CSVDQLLSYNEQFF
TRBV6-2/TRBV6-3,13,.,many,TRBJ2-7,TGTGCCAGCAGTTACTCGGGCCTTAACGAGCAGTACTTC,CASSYSGLNEQYF
TRBV29-1,14,.,many,TRBJ2-7,TGCAGCGTTCGGGAGGGGGCCGGCTCCTACGAGCAGTACTTC,CSVREGAGSYEQYF
TRBV6-2/TRBV6-3,15,.,few,TRBJ1-1,TGTGCCAGCAGTCAAACGGTCGGCGTGAGCACTGAAGCTTTCTTT,CASSQTVGVSTEAFF
TRBV29-1,13,TRBD1,many,TRBJ1-1,TGCAGCGTTGGAGCTGACAGGGGCGCTGAAGCTTTCTTT,CSVGADRGAEAFF
TRBV27,13,TRBD1,many,TRBJ1-1,TGTGCCAGCAGTCCGCGGACAGGGGTTCAAGCTTTCTTT,CASSPRTGVQAFF
TRBV30,14,TRBD1,few,TRBJ2-7,TGTGCCTGGAGGGCCGGGACAGGGGGACGGGAGCAGTACTTC,CAWRAGTGGREQYF
TRBV6-1,15,.,many,TRBJ1-3,TGTGCCAGCAGTGAAGGAGGTCAGCCAGGAAACACCATATATTTT,CASSEGGQPGNTIYF
TRBV6-4,17,.,many,TRBJ2-3,TGTGCCAGCAGCGAGAAAGCTTTTACCACCGATACAGATACGCAGTATTTT,CASSEKAFTTDTDTQYF
TRBV28,15,TRBD1,many,TRBJ1-1,TGTGCCAGCACCGATTCGACCGGGACAGGCAACGTAGCTTTCTTT,CASTDSTGTGNVAFF
TRBV19,14,.,few,TRBJ1-5,TGTGCCAGTACCCCAGGTTATAGTAATCAGCCCCAGCATTTT,CASTPGYSNQPQHF
TRBV29-1,14,TRBD1,many,TRBJ2-1,TGCAGCCTAAGGGGACAGGGAAATGCCAATGAGCAGTTCTTC,CSLRGQGNANEQFF
TRBV28,15,.,many,TRBJ1-5,TGTGCCAGCACCCTGGAGGGATATAGCAATCAGCCCCAGCATTTT,CASTLEGYSNQPQHF
TRBV3-1,15,.,many,TRBJ2-3,TGTGCCAGCAGCCATTTGCCCTTGGGCACAGATACGCAGTATTTT,CASSHLPLGTDTQYF
TRBV19,11,.,few,TRBJ1-2,TGTGCCAGCTCGGGGAGGTATGGCTACACCTTC,CASSGRYGYTF
TRBV28,15,.,many,TRBJ2-7,TGTGCCAGCAGTCCTCCTCAACCGAGCTCCTACGAGCAGTACTTC,CASSPPQPSSYEQYF
TRBV30,13,.,few,TRBJ2-7,TGTGCCTGGAGTAAGGCGGGGATCTACGAGCAGTACTTC,CAWSKAGIYEQYF
TRBV7-2,15,.,.,TRBJ1-4,TGTGCCAGCAGCTTAGGTGGTCTCATGGAGGAAAAACTGTTTTTT,CASSLGGLMEEKLFF
TRBV6-1,14,.,.,TRBJ1-2,TGTGCCAGCATCTACGGGGCGGGGATGGATGGCTACACCTTC,CASIYGAGMDGYTF
TRBV6-6,15,.,.,TRBJ1-6,TGTGCCAGCAGTTCCAGACAGGACCATAATTCACCCCTCCACTTT,CASSSRQDHNSPLHF
TRBV6-6,12,.,few,TRBJ1-6,TGTGCCAGCAGTTCCAACAGTCAACCCCTCCACTTT,CASSSNSQPLHF
TRBV28,15,.,many,TRBJ2-3,TGTGCCAGCAGTTTCCGACGACAGGGCACAGATACGCAGTATTTT,CASSFRRQGTDTQYF
TRBV12-3/TRBV12-4,17,TRBD1,many,TRBJ1-1,TGTGCCAGCAGTATGGGCAGGGGGCGCTTAGTGGACACTGAAGCTTTCTTT,CASSMGRGRLVDTEAFF
TRBV7-3,14,TRBD1,few,TRBJ1-6,TGTGCCAGCAGCTCCGGACAGGGGGGATCACCCCTCCACTTT,CASSSGQGGSPLHF
TRBV12-3/TRBV12-4,17,TRBD2,many,TRBJ2-3,TGTGCCAGCAGGGCCCCCTTAGCGGGTGCTAGCACAGATACGCAGTATTTT,CASRAPLAGASTDTQYF
TRBV27,14,.,many,TRBJ2-7,TGTGCCAGCAGTCACTACAAGAACCCCTACGAGCAGTACTTC,CASSHYKNPYEQYF
TRBV28,16,.,many,TRBJ2-3,TGTGCCAGCAGTTTTAGCCCGGAAACTAGCACAGATACGCAGTATTTT,CASSFSPETSTDTQYF
TRBV20-1,13,.,many,TRBJ1-5,TGCAGTGCTGGGGGGACCCCGGGCGAACCCCAGCATTTT,CSAGGTPGEPQHF
TRBV27,13,TRBD2,few,TRBJ2-7,TGTGCCAGCAGCCCTAGCGGGAGAAGGGAGCAGTACTTC,CASSPSGRREQYF
TRBV3-1,17,TRBD2,many,TRBJ2-1,TGTGCCAGCAGCCGTAAGAGGGGACTAGGGATCCCCAATGAGCAGTTCTTC,CASSRKRGLGIPNEQFF
TRBV7-6,14,TRBD1,many,TRBJ1-1,TGTGCCAGCAGCTTAGCTGGGACAGACACTGAAGCTTTCTTT,CASSLAGTDTEAFF
TRBV29-1,15,.,.,TRBJ2-5,TGCAGCGTGGGGGCAGGGGGAGGGAATAGGGAGACCCAGTACTTC,CSVGAGGGNRETQYF
TRBV20-1,15,TRBD2,many,TRBJ2-2,TGCAGTGCTAGAAAAGCGGGGCGGGACACCGGGGAGCTGTTTTTT,CSARKAGRDTGELFF
TRBV29-1,15,TRBD2,many,TRBJ2-1,TGCAGCGTTGAATATCGGCGGGAGTCCCGCAATGAGCAGTTCTTC,CSVEYRRESRNEQFF
TRBV6-5,19,TRBD1,few,TRBJ1-6,TGTGCCAGCAGTTACTCGGGACAGATTCCCAGCTCCTATAATTCACCCCTCCACTTT,CASSYSGQIPSSYNSPLHF
TRBV27,14,TRBD2,few,TRBJ2-2,TGTGCCAGCCTAGCGGGATTGGGCACCGGGGAGCTGTTTTTT,CASLAGLGTGELFF
TRBV30,10,.,many,TRBJ2-1,TGTGCCTGGAGAGTAGTAAAGCAGTTCTTC,CAWRVVKQFF
TRBV5-6,12,TRBD1,few,TRBJ1-2,TGTGCCAGCAGCCCGGGACAGGGGGTCCACACCTTC,CASSPGQGVHTF
TRBV21-1,16,.,few,TRBJ1-1,TGTGCCAGCAGCAAAACCCCCAAGGGGGAGAACACTGAAGCTTTCTTT,CASSKTPKGENTEAFF
TRBV27,13,.,many,TRBJ2-7,TGTGCCAGCAGAAGGGCAGGGGTCTACGAGCAGTACTTC,CASRRAGVYEQYF
TRBV11-2,15,.,few,TRBJ2-3,TGTGCCAGCAGCCGAGCTGGGGGGCGGACAGATACGCAGTATTTT,CASSRAGGRTDTQYF
TRBV15,18,.,many,TRBJ2-3,TGTGCCACCAGCTCCCGCGGCCTGAGGATGGTTTCGGCAGATACGCAGTATTTT,CATSSRGLRMVSADTQYF